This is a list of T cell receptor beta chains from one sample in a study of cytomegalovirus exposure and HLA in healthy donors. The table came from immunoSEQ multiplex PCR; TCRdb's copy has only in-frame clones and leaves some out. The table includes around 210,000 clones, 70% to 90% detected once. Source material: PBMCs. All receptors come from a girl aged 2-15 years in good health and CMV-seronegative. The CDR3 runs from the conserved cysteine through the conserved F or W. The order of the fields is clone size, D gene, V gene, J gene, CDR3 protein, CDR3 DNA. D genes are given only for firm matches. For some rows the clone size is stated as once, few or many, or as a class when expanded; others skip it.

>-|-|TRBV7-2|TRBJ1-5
CASSLTRGSNQPQHF
TGTGCCAGCAGCTTAACCAGAGGAAGCAATCAGCCCCAGCATTTT
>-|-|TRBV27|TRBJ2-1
CASSLRGAPQRSYNEQFF
TGTGCCAGCAGTTTAAGGGGCGCCCCCCAGCGCTCCTACAATGAGCAGTTCTTC
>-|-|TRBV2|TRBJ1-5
CASSRDTYQPQPF
TGTGCCAGCAGTCGGGACACCTATCAGCCCCAGCCTTTT
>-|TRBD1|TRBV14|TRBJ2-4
CASSQGGTGSKAIQYF
TGTGCCAGCAGCCAAGGGGGGACAGGGTCGAAAGCCATTCAGTACTTC
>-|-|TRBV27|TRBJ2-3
CASTGFSTDTQYF
TGTGCCAGCACAGGGTTCAGCACAGATACGCAGTATTTT
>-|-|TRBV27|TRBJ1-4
CASSARQLNEKLFF
TGTGCCAGCAGTGCCCGACAGCTCAATGAAAAACTGTTTTTT
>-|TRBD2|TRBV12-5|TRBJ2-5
CASGTGGGETQYF
TGTGCTAGTGGTACGGGGGGAGGAGAGACCCAGTACTTC
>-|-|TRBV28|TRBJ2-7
CASSLSGAGKSYEQYF
TGTGCCAGCAGTTTGAGTGGGGCGGGAAAGTCCTACGAGCAGTACTTC
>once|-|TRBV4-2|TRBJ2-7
CASSQYRVSYEQYF
TGTGCCAGCAGCCAATACAGAGTCTCCTACGAGCAGTACTTC
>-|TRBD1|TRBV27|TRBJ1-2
CASSTPGTGGGYTF
TGTGCCAGCAGTACACCCGGGACAGGGGGTGGCTACACCTTC
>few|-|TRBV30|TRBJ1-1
CAWSGLGNTEAFF
TGTGCCTGGAGTGGACTGGGGAACACTGAAGCTTTCTTT
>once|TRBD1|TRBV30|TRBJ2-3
CAWSAGDRSIPDTQYF
TGTGCCTGGAGTGCGGGGGACAGGTCCATCCCAGATACGCAGTATTTT
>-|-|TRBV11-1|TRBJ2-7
CASSLALGAQYF
TGTGCCAGCAGCTTAGCGCTGGGGGCCCAGTACTTC
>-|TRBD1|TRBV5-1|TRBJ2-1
CASSLDTRGYEQFF
TGCGCCAGCAGCTTAGACACCAGGGGGTATGAGCAGTTCTTC
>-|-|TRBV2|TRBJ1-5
CASIRNKGGNQPQHF
TGTGCCAGCATAAGGAATAAGGGGGGGAATCAGCCCCAGCATTTT
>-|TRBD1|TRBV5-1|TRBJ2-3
CASSAPDRGRDTQYF
TGCGCCAGCAGCGCCCCTGACAGGGGTCGAGATACGCAGTATTTT
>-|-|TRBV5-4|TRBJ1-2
CASSWVSGAGGYTF
TGTGCCAGCAGCTGGGTGTCAGGGGCGGGTGGCTACACCTTC
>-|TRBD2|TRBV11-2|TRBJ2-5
CASSLGLAEETQYF
TGTGCCAGCAGCTTGGGACTAGCGGAAGAGACCCAGTACTTC
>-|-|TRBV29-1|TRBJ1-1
CSVEVRAGGTEAFF
TGCAGCGTTGAAGTAAGAGCGGGGGGCACTGAAGCTTTCTTT
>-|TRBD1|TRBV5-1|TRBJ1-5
CASSPGGPGQGARVNQPQHF
TGCGCCAGCAGCCCCGGGGGTCCGGGACAGGGGGCGCGGGTCAATCAGCCCCAGCATTTT
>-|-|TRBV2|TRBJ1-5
CASSAESGDQPQHF
TGTGCCAGCAGCGCCGAGTCAGGGGATCAGCCCCAGCATTTT
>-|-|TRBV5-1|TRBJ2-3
CASSPLLGTDTQYF
TGCGCCAGCAGCCCCCTACTTGGCACAGATACGCAGTATTTT
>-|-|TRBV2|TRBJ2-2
CASSIRLFQGTGELFF
TGTGCCAGCAGTATACGCCTGTTCCAGGGGACCGGGGAGCTGTTTTTT
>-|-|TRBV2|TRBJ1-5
CASSYGGPSNQPQHF
TGTGCCAGCTCCTATGGAGGACCTAGCAATCAGCCCCAGCATTTT
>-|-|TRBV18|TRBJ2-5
CASSPAETQYF
TGTGCCAGCTCACCCGCGGAGACCCAGTACTTC
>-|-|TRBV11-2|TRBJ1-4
CASSLEVRLDEKLFF
TGTGCCAGCAGCTTAGAGGTCCGACTGGATGAAAAACTGTTTTTT
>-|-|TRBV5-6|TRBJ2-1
CASSFARYNEQFF
TGTGCCAGCAGCTTCGCCAGGTACAATGAGCAGTTCTTC
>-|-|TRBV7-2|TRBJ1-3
CASSRYGLGNTIYF
TGTGCCAGCAGCCGTTACGGGTTGGGAAACACCATATATTTT
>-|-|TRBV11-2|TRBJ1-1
CAGSSGTWNTEAFF
TGTGCCGGCAGCTCCGGGACTTGGAACACTGAAGCTTTCTTT
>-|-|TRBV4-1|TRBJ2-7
CASSQDVMGALGADEQYF
TGCGCCAGCAGCCAAGACGTGATGGGGGCGCTAGGAGCAGACGAGCAGTACTTC
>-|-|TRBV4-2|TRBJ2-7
CASSQGAVPDRYF
TGTGCCAGCAGCCAAGGAGCGGTTCCCGATCGGTACTTC
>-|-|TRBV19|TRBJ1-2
CASSVGTRGSYGYTF
TGTGCCAGTAGTGTTGGAACCAGGGGAAGCTATGGCTACACCTTC
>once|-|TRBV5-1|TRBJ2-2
CASSPDSPTGELFF
TGCGCCAGCAGCCCGGACAGCCCCACCGGGGAGCTGTTTTTT
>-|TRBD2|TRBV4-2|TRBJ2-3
CASSQGYGTSGRGTDTQYF
TGTGCCAGCAGCCAAGGGTACGGGACTAGCGGGAGGGGCACAGATACGCAGTATTTT
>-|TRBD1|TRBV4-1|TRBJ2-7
CASSQEFRRQGNPYEQYF
TGCGCCAGCAGCCAAGAGTTCCGGCGACAGGGCAACCCCTACGAGCAGTACTTC
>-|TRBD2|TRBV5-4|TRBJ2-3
CASSKLAGGSDTQYF
TGTGCCAGCAGCAAACTAGCGGGAGGTTCAGATACGCAGTATTTT
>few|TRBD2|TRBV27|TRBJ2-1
CASSLGAGGYNEQFF
TGTGCCAGCAGTTTAGGAGCGGGAGGGTACAATGAGCAGTTCTTC
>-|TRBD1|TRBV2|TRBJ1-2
CASSRQTTGNYGYTF
TGTGCCAGCAGTCGCCAAACGACAGGGAACTATGGCTACACCTTC
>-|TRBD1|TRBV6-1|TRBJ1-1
CASSLGQAVTEAFF
TGTGCCAGCAGTCTGGGACAGGCGGTCACTGAAGCTTTCTTT
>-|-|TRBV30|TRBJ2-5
CAWSDGGPGTQYF
TGTGCCTGGAGTGACGGCGGGCCAGGGACCCAGTACTTC
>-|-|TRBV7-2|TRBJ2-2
CASSFAHTVGNTGELFF
TGTGCCAGCAGTTTTGCTCACACAGTCGGGAACACCGGGGAGCTGTTTTTT
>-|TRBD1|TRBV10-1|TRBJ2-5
CASSLDRGVQETQYF
TGCGCCAGCAGCCTCGACAGGGGGGTACAAGAGACCCAGTACTTC
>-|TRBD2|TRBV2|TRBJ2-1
CASNAGLAGGFF
TGTGCCAGCAACGCGGGACTAGCGGGAGGGTTCTTC
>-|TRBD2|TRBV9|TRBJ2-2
CASSVGGSGSFRELFF
TGTGCCAGCAGCGTAGGAGGTAGCGGGAGTTTCAGGGAGCTGTTTTTT